This T cell receptor (beta chain) was retrieved from a study of shared clonotypes between healthy human individuals. Whole-study findings and limits: What naive subsets generally showed was a larger estimated richness than memory subsets showed. The sampled material consisted only of blood, and tissue repertoires are likely to differ. Represented diversity, genetic and exposure-history alike, was limited by few donors.

V lost 4 bases and J lost 0, with 16 bases in between. Germline V CDR1 and CDR2: MDHEN, SYDVKM. CDR3 size: 17 residues. TCRdb's copy holds only in-frame clones and misses some; the assay was immunoSEQ multiplex PCR. The sample has more than 1,200,000 clones, about 98.5% seen once. As for this clone: Its antigen remains unknown.

The clonotype originates from a man aged 25 to 40 in good health. The chain uses TRBV28 and TRBJ1-5, with D possibly matching TRBD1 (5 bases). Material for sequencing was naive CD4+ T cells sorted from blood. Subset: CD45RA+ positively selected. CDR3 sequence reads: CASSSPRQLYSNQPQHF. CDR3 DNA sequence: TGTGCCAGCAGTTCCCCCCGACAGCTTTATAGCAATCAGCCCCAGCATTTT. Supplemented by reference TRBV28 and TRBJ1-5, the full variable domain reads DVKVTQSSRYLVKRTGEKVFLECVQDMDHENMFWYRQDPGLGLRLIYFSYDVKMKEKGDIPEGYSVSREKKERFSLILESASTNQTSMYLCASSSPRQLYSNQPQHFGDGTRLSIL.